This T cell receptor (beta chain) was found in a study of PD-1 blockade in classical Hodgkin lymphoma. All patients relapsed after autologous stem cell transplantation, and brentuximab vedotin exposure varied. Some clones are missing from TCRdb's copy, which holds only in-frame ones; the method was immunoSEQ multiplex PCR. The sample lists around 41,000 clones; 60% to 85% were seen once. Study-level results: Prior therapy or disease activity may underlie the repertoire differences, whose causes remain undefined. Lower baseline TCR diversity was reported for newly diagnosed patients than for healthy donors.

CDR1 is SGHTA, CDR2 FQGTGA, per germline. Unmatched junction bases numbered 8, after V lost 5 bases and J lost 6 bases. The CDR3 consists of 14 residues. On this clone: Antigen specificity is unknown.

The sequence was obtained from a human donor with classical Hodgkin lymphoma. The chain links TRBV7-3 to TRBJ2-3, with 7 bases identical to TRBD1. The sequencing here drew on peripheral blood mononuclear cells (PBMCs), taken at baseline. The CDR3 nucleotides read TGTGCCAGCAGCCCCAAGACAGGGTGGGATACGCAGTATTTT. Protein sequence: CASSPKTGWDTQYF.